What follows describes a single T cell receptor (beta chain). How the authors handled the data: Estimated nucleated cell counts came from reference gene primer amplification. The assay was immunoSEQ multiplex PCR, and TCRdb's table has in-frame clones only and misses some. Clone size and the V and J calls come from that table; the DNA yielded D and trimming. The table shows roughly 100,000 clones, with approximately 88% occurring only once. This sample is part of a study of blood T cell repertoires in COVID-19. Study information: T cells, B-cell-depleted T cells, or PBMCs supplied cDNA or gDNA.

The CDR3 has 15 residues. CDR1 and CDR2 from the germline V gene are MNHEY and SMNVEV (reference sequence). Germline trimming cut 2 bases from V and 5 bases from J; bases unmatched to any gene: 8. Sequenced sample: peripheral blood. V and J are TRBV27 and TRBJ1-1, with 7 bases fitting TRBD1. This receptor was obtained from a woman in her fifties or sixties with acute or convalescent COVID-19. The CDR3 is CASSLGPTGRTEAFF. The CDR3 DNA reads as TGTGCCAGCAGTTTAGGTCCGACAGGGAGGACTGAAGCTTTCTTT.